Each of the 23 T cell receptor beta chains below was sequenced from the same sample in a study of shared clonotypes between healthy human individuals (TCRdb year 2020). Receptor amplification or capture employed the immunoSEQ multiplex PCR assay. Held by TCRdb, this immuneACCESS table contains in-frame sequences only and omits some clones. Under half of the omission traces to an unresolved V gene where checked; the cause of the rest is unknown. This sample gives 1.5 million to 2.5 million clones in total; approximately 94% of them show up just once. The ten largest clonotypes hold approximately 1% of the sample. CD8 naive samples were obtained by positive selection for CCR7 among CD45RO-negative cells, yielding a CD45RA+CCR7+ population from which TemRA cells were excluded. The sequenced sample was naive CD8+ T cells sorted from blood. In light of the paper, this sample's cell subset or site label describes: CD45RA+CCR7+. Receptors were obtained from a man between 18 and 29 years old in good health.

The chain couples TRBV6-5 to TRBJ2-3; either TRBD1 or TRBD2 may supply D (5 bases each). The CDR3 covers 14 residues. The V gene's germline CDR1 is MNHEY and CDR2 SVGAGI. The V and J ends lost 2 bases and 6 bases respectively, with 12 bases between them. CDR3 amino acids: CASSYGTAVDTQYF. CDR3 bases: TGTGCCAGCAGTTACGGGACGGCCGTTGATACGCAGTATTTT.

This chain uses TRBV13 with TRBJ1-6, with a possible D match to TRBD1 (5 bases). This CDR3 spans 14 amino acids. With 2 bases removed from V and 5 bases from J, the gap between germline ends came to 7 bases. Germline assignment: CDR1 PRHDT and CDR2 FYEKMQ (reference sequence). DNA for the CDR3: TGTGCCAGCAGCTTAAGGGACCATAATTCACCCCTCCACTTT. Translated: CASSLRDHNSPLHF.

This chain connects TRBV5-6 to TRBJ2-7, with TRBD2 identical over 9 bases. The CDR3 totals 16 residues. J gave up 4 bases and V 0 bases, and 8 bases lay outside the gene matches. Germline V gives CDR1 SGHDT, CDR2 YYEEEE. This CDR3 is CASSLEASGILYEQYF. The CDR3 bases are TGTGCCAGCAGCTTGGAGGCTAGCGGGATCCTTTACGAGCAGTACTTC.

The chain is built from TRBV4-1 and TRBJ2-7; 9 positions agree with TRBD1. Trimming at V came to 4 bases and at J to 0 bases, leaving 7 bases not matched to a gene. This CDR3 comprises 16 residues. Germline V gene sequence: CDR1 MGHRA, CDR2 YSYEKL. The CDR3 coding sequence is TGCGCCAGCAGCCGACCACAGGGGGCCGGCTCCTACGAGCAGTACTTC. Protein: CASSRPQGAGSYEQYF.

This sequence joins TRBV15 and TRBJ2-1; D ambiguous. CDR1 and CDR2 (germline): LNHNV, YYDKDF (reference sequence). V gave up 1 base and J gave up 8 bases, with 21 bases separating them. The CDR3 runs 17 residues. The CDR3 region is CATSRAQVDPKLDEQFF. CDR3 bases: TGTGCCACCAGCAGAGCCCAGGTGGACCCCAAACTCGATGAGCAGTTCTTC.

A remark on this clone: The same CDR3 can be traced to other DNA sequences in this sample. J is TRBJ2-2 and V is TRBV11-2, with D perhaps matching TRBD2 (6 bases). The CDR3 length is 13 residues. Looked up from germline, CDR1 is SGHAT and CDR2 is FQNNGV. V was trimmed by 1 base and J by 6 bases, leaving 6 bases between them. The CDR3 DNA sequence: TGTGCCAGCAGCTTAGGGGGGGCCGGGGAGCTGTTTTTT. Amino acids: CASSLGGAGELFF. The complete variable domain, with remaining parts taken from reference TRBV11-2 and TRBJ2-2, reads EAGVAQSPRYKIIEKRQSVAFWCNPISGHATLYWYQQILGQGPKLLIQFQNNGVVDDSQLPKDRFSAERLKGVDSTLKIQPAKLEDSAVYLCASSLGGAGELFFGEGSRLTVL.

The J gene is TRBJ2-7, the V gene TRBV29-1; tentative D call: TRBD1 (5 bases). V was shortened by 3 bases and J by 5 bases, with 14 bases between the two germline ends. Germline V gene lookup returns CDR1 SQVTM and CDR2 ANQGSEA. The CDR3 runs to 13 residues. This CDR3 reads CSVDTGLGNEQYF. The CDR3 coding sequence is TGCAGCGTTGATACAGGCCTTGGGAACGAGCAGTACTTC.

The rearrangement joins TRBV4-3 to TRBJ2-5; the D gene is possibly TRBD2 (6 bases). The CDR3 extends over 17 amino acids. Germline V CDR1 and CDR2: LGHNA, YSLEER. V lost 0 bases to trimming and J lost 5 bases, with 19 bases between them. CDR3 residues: CASSQDIAGSFGETQYF. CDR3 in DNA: TGCGCCAGCAGCCAAGATATCGCGGGATCCTTTGGGGAGACCCAGTACTTC.

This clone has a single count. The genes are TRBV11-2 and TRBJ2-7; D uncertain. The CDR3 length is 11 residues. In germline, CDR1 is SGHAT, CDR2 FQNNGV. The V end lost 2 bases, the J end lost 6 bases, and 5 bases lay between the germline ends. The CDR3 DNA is TGTGCCAGCAGCTTAAACCTCGAGCAGTACTTC. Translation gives CASSLNLEQYF. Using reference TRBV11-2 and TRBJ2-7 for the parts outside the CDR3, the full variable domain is EAGVAQSPRYKIIEKRQSVAFWCNPISGHATLYWYQQILGQGPKLLIQFQNNGVVDDSQLPKDRFSAERLKGVDSTLKIQPAKLEDSAVYLCASSLNLEQYFGPGTRLTVT.

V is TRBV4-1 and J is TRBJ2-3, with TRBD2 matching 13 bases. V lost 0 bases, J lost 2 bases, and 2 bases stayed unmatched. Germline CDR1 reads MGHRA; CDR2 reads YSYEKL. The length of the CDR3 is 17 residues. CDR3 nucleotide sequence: TGCGCCAGCAGCCAAGATGGACTAGCGGGGGTCACAGATACGCAGTATTTT. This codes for CASSQDGLAGVTDTQYF.

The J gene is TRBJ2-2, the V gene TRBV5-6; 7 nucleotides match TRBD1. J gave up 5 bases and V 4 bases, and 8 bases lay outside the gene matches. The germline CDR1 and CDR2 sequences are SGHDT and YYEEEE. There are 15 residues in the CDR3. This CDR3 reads CASSPRGPSTGELFF. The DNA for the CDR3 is TGTGCCAGCAGCCCTAGGGGGCCGTCGACCGGGGAGCTGTTTTTT. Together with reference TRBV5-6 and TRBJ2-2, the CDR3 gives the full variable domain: DAGVTQSPTHLIKTRGQQVTLRCSPKSGHDTVSWYQQALGQGPQFIFQYYEEEERQRGNFPDRFSGHQFPNYSSELNVNALLLGDSALYLCASSPRGPSTGELFFGEGSRLTVL.

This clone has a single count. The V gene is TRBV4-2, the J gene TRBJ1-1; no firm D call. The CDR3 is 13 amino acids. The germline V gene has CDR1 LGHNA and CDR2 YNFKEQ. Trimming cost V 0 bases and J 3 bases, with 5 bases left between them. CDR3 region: CASSQDLDTEAFF. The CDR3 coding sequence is TGTGCCAGCAGCCAAGATTTAGACACTGAAGCTTTCTTT.

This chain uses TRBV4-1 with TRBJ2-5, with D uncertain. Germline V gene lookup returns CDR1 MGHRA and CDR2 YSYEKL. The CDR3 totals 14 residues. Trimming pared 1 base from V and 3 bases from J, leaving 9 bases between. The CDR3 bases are TGCGCCAGCAGCCAAGGGGGTATCGAAGAGACCCAGTACTTC. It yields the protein CASSQGGIEETQYF.

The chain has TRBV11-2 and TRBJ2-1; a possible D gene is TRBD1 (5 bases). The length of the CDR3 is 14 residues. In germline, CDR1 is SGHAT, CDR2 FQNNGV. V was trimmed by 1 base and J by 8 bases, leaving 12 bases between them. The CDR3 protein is CASSLGGRNDEQFF. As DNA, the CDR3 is TGTGCCAGCAGCTTAGGGGGCAGGAACGATGAGCAGTTCTTC.

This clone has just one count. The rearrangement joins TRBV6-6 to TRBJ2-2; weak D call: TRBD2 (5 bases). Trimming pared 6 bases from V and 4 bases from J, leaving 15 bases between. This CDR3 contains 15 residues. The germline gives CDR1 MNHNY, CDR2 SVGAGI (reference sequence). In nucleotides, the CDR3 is TGTGCCAGCAGCCACCTTGAGGGTGGCACCGGGGAGCTGTTTTTT. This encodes CASSHLEGGTGELFF.

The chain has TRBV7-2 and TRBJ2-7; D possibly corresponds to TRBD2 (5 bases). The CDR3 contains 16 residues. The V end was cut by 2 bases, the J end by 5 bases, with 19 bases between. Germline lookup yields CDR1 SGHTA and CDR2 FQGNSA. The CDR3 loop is CASSLSGGRVANEQYF. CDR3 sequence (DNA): TGTGCCAGCAGCTTAAGCGGCGGACGGGTGGCGAACGAGCAGTACTTC. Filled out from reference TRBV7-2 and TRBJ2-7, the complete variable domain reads GAGVSQSPSNKVTEKGKDVELRCDPISGHTALYWYRQSLGQGLEFLIYFQGNSAPDKSGLPSDRFSAERTGGSVSTLTIQRTQQEDSAVYLCASSLSGGRVANEQYFGPGTRLTVT.

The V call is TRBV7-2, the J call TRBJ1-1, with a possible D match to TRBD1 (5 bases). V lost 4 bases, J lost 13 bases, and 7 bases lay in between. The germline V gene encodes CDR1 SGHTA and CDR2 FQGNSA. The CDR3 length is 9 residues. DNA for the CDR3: TGTGCCAGCAGCTCGGGACTTTTCTTT. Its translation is CASSSGLFF.

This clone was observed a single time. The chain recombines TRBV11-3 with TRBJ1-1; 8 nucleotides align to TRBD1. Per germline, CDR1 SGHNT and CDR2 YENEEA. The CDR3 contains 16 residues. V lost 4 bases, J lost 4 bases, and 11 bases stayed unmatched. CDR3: CASSSFYRGISTEAFF. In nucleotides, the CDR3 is TGTGCCAGCAGCTCATTCTACAGGGGGATAAGCACTGAAGCTTTCTTT.

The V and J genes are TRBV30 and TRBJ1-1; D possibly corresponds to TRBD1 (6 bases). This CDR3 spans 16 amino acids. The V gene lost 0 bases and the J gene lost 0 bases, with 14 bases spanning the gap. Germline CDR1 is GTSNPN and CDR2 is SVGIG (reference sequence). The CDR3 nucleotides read TGTGCCTGGAGTGTATCGACAGGCTACATGAACACTGAAGCTTTCTTT. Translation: CAWSVSTGYMNTEAFF.

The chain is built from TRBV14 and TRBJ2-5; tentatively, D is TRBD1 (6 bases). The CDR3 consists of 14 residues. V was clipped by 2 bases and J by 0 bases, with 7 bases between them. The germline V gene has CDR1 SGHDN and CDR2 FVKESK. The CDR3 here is CASSQTGYQETQYF. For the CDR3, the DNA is TGTGCCAGCAGCCAAACAGGGTACCAAGAGACCCAGTACTTC.

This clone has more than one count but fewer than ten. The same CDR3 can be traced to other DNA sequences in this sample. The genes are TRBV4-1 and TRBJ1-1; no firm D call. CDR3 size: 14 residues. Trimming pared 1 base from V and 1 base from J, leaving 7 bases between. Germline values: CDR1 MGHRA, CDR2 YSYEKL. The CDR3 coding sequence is TGCGCCAGCAGCCAAGTCGGAGGGAACACTGAAGCTTTCTTT. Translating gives CASSQVGGNTEAFF.

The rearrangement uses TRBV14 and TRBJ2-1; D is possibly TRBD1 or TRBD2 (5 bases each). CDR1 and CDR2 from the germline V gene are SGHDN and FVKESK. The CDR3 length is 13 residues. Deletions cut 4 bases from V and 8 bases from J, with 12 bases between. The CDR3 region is CASSPWGTDEQFF. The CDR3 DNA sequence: TGTGCCAGCAGCCCTTGGGGGACCGATGAGCAGTTCTTC.

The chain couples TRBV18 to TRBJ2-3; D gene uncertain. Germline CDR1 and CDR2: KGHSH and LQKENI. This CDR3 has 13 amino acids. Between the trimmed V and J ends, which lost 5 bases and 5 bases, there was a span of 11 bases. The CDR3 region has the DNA TGTGCCAGCTCAATTCCGGGCGGAGATACGCAGTATTTT. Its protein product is CASSIPGGDTQYF.